This entry describes one T cell receptor (beta chain). The antigen remains unidentified. The sample belongs to a study of CD8 T cells in ankylosing spondylitis. Points from the study as a whole: Earlier reports found some motif variants in synovial fluid and blood in reactive arthritis. Seemingly distinctive of ankylosing spondylitis blood was a TCR beta motif formed by eight highly homologous variants. Researchers reportedly found disease-linked clones significantly enriched in matched ankylosing spondylitis synovial fluid.

Trimming removed 1 base at V and 3 bases at J, with 13 bases between. Germline CDR1 is DFQATT and CDR2 is SNEGSKA (reference sequence). This CDR3 has 14 residues. MiXCR was run by TCRdb on the 5' RACE reads, yielding one entry per CDR3 protein. The table records about 150,000 distinct CDR3 sequences, around 45% of them present only once. This TCR was recovered from a male donor with ankylosing spondylitis. Input material: synovial fluid, either unsorted or a sorted T cell fraction (not recorded which). This rearrangement joins TRBV20-1 to TRBJ2-7; possible D gene TRBD1, 6 bases. The CDR3 DNA sequence: TGCAGTGCTAGAGGGGCGGACAGTTACTACGAGCAGTACTTC. Translated, it gives CSARGADSYYEQYF.